This TCR beta chain was sequenced during a study of blood T cell repertoires in COVID-19. Study context: From T cells, B-cell-depleted T cells, or PBMCs came the material, which was cDNA or gDNA.

Profiled with immunoSEQ multiplex PCR; TCRdb holds only in-frame clones, not every one. The profile shows 650,000 to 800,000 clones, 90% of them singletons. The CDR3 totals 16 residues. The J segment lost 6 bases and the V segment lost 3 bases, leaving 15 bases of the junction unmatched. Germline V gives CDR1 SQVTM, CDR2 ANQGSEA. The genes are TRBV29-1 and TRBJ1-2; TRBD1 matches at 8 bases. This TCR derives from a young woman with acute or convalescent COVID-19. The sequenced material came from peripheral blood. The CDR3: CSVEVDRVEVIHGYTF. The CDR3 DNA reads as TGCAGCGTTGAGGTGGACAGGGTTGAGGTTATCCATGGCTACACCTTC.